The 31 T cell receptor beta chains given below trace back to one sample, sequenced in a study of T cell responses to AZD1222 COVID-19 vaccine (dated by TCRdb to the early 2020s). The sample's time point label, in plain terms: baseline before first vaccination. The library came from the immunoSEQ multiplex PCR assay. Imported from immuneACCESS, the table was reduced by TCRdb to in-frame sequences with V and J called. These copies leave out some clones; in studies compared against another copy, an unresolved V gene accounts for under half, and the cause of the remainder is not known. Recorded for this sample are around 250,000 clones; over 90% of them occurred a single time. The top ten clones comprise around 0.6% of the sample. The sequenced sample was peripheral blood, obtained on day 0 of AZD1222 vaccination. These receptors were taken from an adult in good health.

CDR3 sequence: CASSLGLLNEQFF. The CDR3 region has the DNA TGTGCCAGCAGCTTGGGGCTACTCAATGAGCAGTTCTTC. V is TRBV5-6 and J is TRBJ2-1; D is undetermined. Looked up from germline, CDR1 is SGHDT and CDR2 is YYEEEE. The CDR3 consists of 13 residues. V was pared by 0 bases and J by 6 bases, with 7 bases between.

The chain recombines TRBV5-6 with TRBJ1-5; 7 bases align to TRBD1. This CDR3 region has 14 residues. Germline values: CDR1 SGHDT, CDR2 YYEEEE. Losses at the gene ends were 5 bases for V and 5 bases for J; bases not matched to a gene: 7. In DNA, the CDR3 is TGTGCCAGCAGTTTACAGGGGACCGATCAGCCCCAGCATTTT. Its translation is CASSLQGTDQPQHF.

V usage is TRBV19 and J usage is TRBJ1-4; TRBD1 is a possible D gene (5 bases). V was pared by 6 bases and J by 8 bases, with 16 bases between. From germline, CDR1 is LNHDA and CDR2 SQIVND (reference sequence). There are 14 residues in the CDR3. The CDR3 region is CASSDSGGSEKLFF. The CDR3 DNA sequence: TGTGCCAGTAGCGACAGCGGAGGTTCGGAAAAACTGTTTTTT.

V gene TRBV27 combines with J gene TRBJ1-1, with D possibly TRBD1 on 6 matching bases. V was cut by 2 bases and J by 12 bases, with 10 bases left in between. In germline, CDR1 is MNHEY, CDR2 SMNVEV (reference sequence). The CDR3 sequence is 11 residues long. The chain's CDR3 is CASSLTGTTFF. CDR3 in DNA: TGTGCCAGCAGTTTAACAGGGACGACTTTCTTT.

The rearrangement uses TRBV5-4 and TRBJ2-3, with TRBD1 as a possible D gene (6 bases). This CDR3 region has 15 residues. V was cut by 3 bases and J by 3 bases, with 14 bases left in between. The germline V gene has CDR1 SGHNT and CDR2 YYREEE (reference sequence). CDR3 DNA: TGTGCCAGCAGCTCCCCGACAGGTTTGACAGATACGCAGTATTTT. Its protein product is CASSSPTGLTDTQYF.

The chain uses TRBV11-1 and TRBJ1-1, with unresolved D. Trimming took off 5 bases at V and 7 bases at J, with 14 bases between the two ends. This CDR3 is 13 amino acids long. Germline assignment: CDR1 SGHAT and CDR2 FQDESV (reference sequence). The CDR3 here is CASSLVGGSEAFF. The CDR3 DNA is TGTGCCAGCAGCCTAGTTGGTGGGAGTGAAGCTTTCTTT.

The chain carries TRBV6-5 and TRBJ1-6, with a possible D match to TRBD1 (5 bases). The germline V gene encodes CDR1 MNHEY and CDR2 SVGAGI. V dropped 0 bases and J dropped 10 bases, with 13 bases sitting between them. This CDR3 is built from 15 residues. The CDR3: CASSYSTQGSSPLHF. The DNA for the CDR3 is TGTGCCAGCAGTTACTCGACTCAGGGCAGCTCACCCCTCCACTTT.

The chain is built from TRBV28 and TRBJ2-3; 10 nucleotides line up with TRBD1. Trimming took 5 bases from V and 8 from J; bases not matched to a gene: 7. CDR1 MDHEN and CDR2 SYDVKM come from the germline V gene. There are 14 residues in the CDR3. CDR3 in DNA: TGTGCCAGCAGTCGGACAGGGGGTATTGCTACGCAGTATTTT. Amino acids: CASSRTGGIATQYF.

V and J are TRBV9 and TRBJ1-3, with D tentatively TRBD1 (6 bases). The CDR3 spans 14 residues. Trimming left V 4 bases short and J 4 bases short, with 12 bases between. Germline V gene lookup returns CDR1 SGDLS and CDR2 YYNGEE. CDR3 region: CASSPPGAGNTIYF. CDR3 nucleotides: TGTGCCAGCAGCCCCCCGGGGGCCGGAAACACCATATATTTT.

The chain uses TRBV5-1 and TRBJ2-7; 10 bases map to TRBD2. The CDR3 is 13 amino acids. Germline assignment: CDR1 SGHRS and CDR2 YFSETQ. Trimming at V came to 5 bases and at J to 3 bases, leaving 2 bases not matched to a gene. The CDR3 DNA is TGCGCCAGCAGAAGGACTAGCGGCTACGAGCAGTACTTC. Amino acids: CASRRTSGYEQYF.

The chain joins TRBV28 to TRBJ2-7; D perhaps matches TRBD2 (6 bases). V lost 8 bases, J lost 4 bases, and 18 bases lay in between. Looked up from germline, CDR1 is MDHEN and CDR2 is SYDVKM. This CDR3 is built from 14 residues. CDR3 sequence: CASLSTAGIYEQYF. The CDR3 DNA sequence: TGTGCCAGCCTCTCTACCGCGGGAATATACGAGCAGTACTTC. Variable domain in full (rest from reference TRBV28 and TRBJ2-7): DVKVTQSSRYLVKRTGEKVFLECVQDMDHENMFWYRQDPGLGLRLIYFSYDVKMKEKGDIPEGYSVSREKKERFSLILESASTNQTSMYLCASLSTAGIYEQYFGPGTRLTVT.

The chain links TRBV5-4 to TRBJ2-7, with TRBD2 identical over 10 bases. Losses at the gene ends were 9 bases for V and 0 bases for J; bases not matched to a gene: 9. Germline loops: CDR1 SGHNT, CDR2 YYREEE (reference sequence). CDR3 length: 15 residues. CDR3 bases: TGTGCCACCCGGCCCGGGACTAGCGACTCCTACGAGCAGTACTTC. Protein sequence: CATRPGTSDSYEQYF.

The chain recombines TRBV6-2 or TRBV6-3 with TRBJ2-5; 11 bases are a match to TRBD2. The CDR3 runs 17 residues. CDR1 and CDR2 from the germline V gene are MNHEY and SVGEGT. Trimming cost V 4 bases and J 5 bases; bases outside gene matches: 12. CDR3 loop: CASSWSVAGGPGETQYF. Written as DNA, the CDR3 is TGTGCCAGCAGTTGGTCGGTAGCGGGGGGGCCTGGCGAGACCCAGTACTTC.

As regards this clone: The sample contains more than one DNA sequence encoding this CDR3. The chain combines TRBV28 with TRBJ2-7; D ambiguous. The CDR3 spans 12 residues. Germline assignment: CDR1 MDHEN and CDR2 SYDVKM. V lost 6 bases and J lost 3, with 9 bases in between. The CDR3 spells CASSPPGYEQYF. CDR3 coding DNA: TGTGCCAGCAGCCCCCCAGGCTACGAGCAGTACTTC.

This chain joins TRBV2 and TRBJ2-7; D is unclear. CDR1 SNHLY and CDR2 FYNNEI come from the germline V gene. Trimming removed 7 bases at V and 8 bases at J, with 24 bases between. This CDR3 has 15 residues. This CDR3 reads CASTVRPGPLEQQYF. As DNA, the CDR3 is TGTGCCAGCACCGTAAGACCGGGTCCCTTAGAACAGCAGTACTTC.

The chain joins TRBV19 to TRBJ2-3; D is perhaps TRBD1 or TRBD2 (5 bases each). CDR3 size: 17 residues. Trimming shortened V by 3 bases and J by 0 bases, and 16 bases separated the two germline ends. Per germline, CDR1 LNHDA and CDR2 SQIVND (reference sequence). This CDR3 is CASSISGTFVSTDTQYF. CDR3 bases: TGTGCCAGTAGTATCTCCGGGACGTTCGTTAGCACAGATACGCAGTATTTT.

This chain connects TRBV6-2 or TRBV6-3 to TRBJ1-1; tentative D call: TRBD1 (5 bases). This CDR3 comprises 13 residues. Germline-derived CDR1 and CDR2 are MNHEY and SVGEGT. Trimming removed 4 bases at V and 8 bases at J, with 14 bases between. The CDR3 region has the DNA TGTGCCAGCAGTTCGCCCGGGGCGGGGGAAGCTTTCTTT. This codes for CASSSPGAGEAFF.

This chain uses TRBV9 with TRBJ1-1; D remains unclear. Germline CDR1 reads SGDLS; CDR2 reads YYNGEE. The ends were cut back, 4 bases at V and 4 bases at J, with 11 bases in the middle. The CDR3 totals 13 residues. DNA for the CDR3: TGTGCCAGCAGCCCCACTGGGAGCACTGAAGCTTTCTTT. It yields the protein CASSPTGSTEAFF.

This chain connects TRBV19 to TRBJ2-2; D gene unclear. V was clipped by 8 bases and J by 0 bases, with 10 bases between them. The CDR3 length is 14 residues. From germline, CDR1 is LNHDA and CDR2 SQIVND (reference sequence). The CDR3 sequence: CASSAIPNTGELFF. In DNA form, the CDR3 reads TGTGCCAGTTCTGCGATTCCGAACACCGGGGAGCTGTTTTTT. Complete variable domain (other parts from reference TRBV19 and TRBJ2-2): DGGITQSPKYLFRKEGQNVTLSCEQNLNHDAMYWYRQDPGQGLRLIYYSQIVNDFQKGDIAEGYSVSREKKESFPLTVTSAQKNPTAFYLCASSAIPNTGELFFGEGSRLTVL.

V and J are TRBV6-4 and TRBJ1-1; 8 nucleotides match TRBD1. J lost 0 bases, V lost 6 bases, and 3 bases had no gene match. Germline values: CDR1 MRHNA, CDR2 SNTAGT. The CDR3 is 14 amino acids. As DNA, the CDR3 is TGTGCCAGCAGGTCAGGGGGCCTGAACACTGAAGCTTTCTTT. Translated, it gives CASRSGGLNTEAFF.

V is TRBV2 and J is TRBJ1-2; TRBD1 might be the D (5 bases). The CDR3 spans 12 residues. CDR1 is SNHLY and CDR2 is FYNNEI in the germline V gene. The V end lost 5 bases, the J end lost 8 bases, and 12 bases lay between the germline ends. Here the CDR3 reads CASSWAGRGYTF. The CDR3 DNA sequence: TGTGCCAGCAGTTGGGCAGGGCGAGGCTACACCTTC.

The rearrangement joins TRBV5-1 to TRBJ2-6; D gene unclear. Trimming left V 4 bases short and J 3 bases short, with 11 bases between. Germline assignment: CDR1 SGHRS and CDR2 YFSETQ. The CDR3 loop spans 15 amino acids. Here the CDR3 reads CASSVTVGGANVLTF. The CDR3 region has the DNA TGCGCCAGCAGCGTGACCGTGGGTGGGGCCAACGTCCTGACTTTC.

This clone was seen just once. This chain uses TRBV28 with TRBJ1-1; D unclear. The length of the CDR3 is 17 residues. CDR1 is MDHEN, CDR2 SYDVKM, per germline. The V and J ends lost 6 bases and 1 base respectively, with 21 bases between them. The CDR3 loop reads CASSGWGGNQRNTEAFF. The DNA for the CDR3 is TGTGCCAGCAGCGGCTGGGGTGGGAATCAGAGGAACACTGAAGCTTTCTTT.

This rearrangement joins TRBV19 to TRBJ2-1; no definite D call. CDR3 length equals 12 residues. Trimming cost V 4 bases and J 7 bases, with 8 bases left between them. CDR1 and CDR2 from the germline V gene are LNHDA and SQIVND (reference sequence). The CDR3 bases are TGTGCCAGTAGTAAATTGGAGAATGAGCAGTTCTTC. This codes for CASSKLENEQFF. The full variable domain, completed using reference TRBV19 and TRBJ2-1, is DGGITQSPKYLFRKEGQNVTLSCEQNLNHDAMYWYRQDPGQGLRLIYYSQIVNDFQKGDIAEGYSVSREKKESFPLTVTSAQKNPTAFYLCASSKLENEQFFGPGTRLTVL.

The chain couples TRBV5-1 to TRBJ1-2, with D maybe TRBD1 (5 bases). The ends were cut back, 0 bases at V and 3 bases at J, with 12 bases in the middle. Germline CDR1 is SGHRS and CDR2 is YFSETQ. This CDR3 has 15 residues. The CDR3 DNA reads as TGCGCCAGCAGCTTGGGAGGTCCGGGGGACTATGGCTACACCTTC. This translates into CASSLGGPGDYGYTF.

This clone has just one count. The chain couples TRBV15 to TRBJ2-7, with D possibly called TRBD1 or TRBD2 (6 bases each). V lost 5 bases and J lost 9, with 17 bases in between. The CDR3 extends over 13 amino acids. In germline, CDR1 is LNHNV, CDR2 YYDKDF (reference sequence). CDR3: CATSPRTGGGQYF. In DNA form, the CDR3 reads TGTGCCACCAGCCCCCGGACTGGAGGGGGGCAGTACTTC.

This sequence joins TRBV4-2 and TRBJ2-1; TRBD2 matches at 8 bases. The trim removed 0 bases at V and 13 bases at J, leaving 11 bases unmatched. This CDR3 is built from 15 residues. Germline V gene lookup returns CDR1 LGHNA and CDR2 YNFKEQ. CDR3 sequence: CASSQELSSGSSQFF. The CDR3 DNA sequence: TGTGCCAGCAGCCAAGAGTTGTCTAGCGGGTCTAGCCAGTTCTTC.

The chain employs TRBV30 and TRBJ1-6; possibly TRBD1 for D (5 bases). CDR3 length: 14 residues. Trimming shortened V by 5 bases and J by 9 bases, and 17 bases separated the two germline ends. Per germline, CDR1 GTSNPN and CDR2 SVGIG (reference sequence). CDR3: CAWSPGLGSSPLHF. The CDR3 DNA reads TGTGCCTGGTCCCCAGGGCTTGGGAGTTCACCCCTCCACTTT.

The chain has TRBV6-5 and TRBJ1-5; possibly TRBD1 for D (5 bases). The CDR3 has 15 residues. V shed 4 bases and J shed 0 bases, with 10 bases lying between them. CDR1 is MNHEY and CDR2 is SVGAGI in the germline V gene. The CDR3 DNA sequence: TGTGCCAGCAGTTCGACAGTAGATAGCAATCAGCCCCAGCATTTT. It is translated as CASSSTVDSNQPQHF.

The V call is TRBV2, the J call TRBJ1-1; possibly TRBD1 for D (5 bases). The CDR3 length is 14 residues. Trimming left V 5 bases short and J 6 bases short, with 16 bases between. Germline lookup yields CDR1 SNHLY and CDR2 FYNNEI. CDR3 amino acids: CASSPGRAGAEAFF. The CDR3 DNA sequence: TGTGCCAGCAGTCCGGGGCGCGCGGGGGCTGAAGCTTTCTTT.

The chain links TRBV9 to TRBJ2-3; D is perhaps TRBD1 or TRBD2 (5 bases each). CDR1 and CDR2 from the germline V gene are SGDLS and YYNGEE. Trimming pared 2 bases from V and 4 bases from J, leaving 17 bases between. This CDR3 is 16 amino acids long. CDR3 loop: CASSVRQGDKADTQYF. CDR3 coding DNA: TGTGCCAGCAGCGTGCGCCAGGGAGATAAGGCAGATACGCAGTATTTT.